This T cell receptor (beta chain) was sequenced for a study of OX40 agonist ivuxolimab in advanced cancers. Study background: Patients were treated with intravenous ivuxolimab, dosed at 0.01 to 10 mg/kg and infused every 2 weeks. Two cutaneous melanoma patients and one hepatocellular carcinoma patient, three in all, had partial responses. Study-wide points: Averaging showed that CD8+ T cells had more expanded clones than CD4+ did.

A remark on this clone: The antigen is undetermined.

The table came from immunoSEQ multiplex PCR; TCRdb's copy has only in-frame clones and leaves some out. This table holds 55,000 to 85,000 clones, more than 80% found once. The length of the CDR3 is 14 residues. Germline CDR1 is MNHNS and CDR2 is SASEGT. The V and J ends lost 6 bases and 1 base respectively, with 7 bases between them. The gene calls are TRBV6-1 and TRBJ2-6; D may be TRBD1 (5 bases). The TCR sequence derives from an adult with an advanced solid tumor such as melanoma, head and neck, liver or kidney cancer. The specimen was CD4+ or CD8+ T cells sorted from blood, collected in a trial of the OX40 agonist ivuxolimab. CDR3 protein: CASRKGSGANVLTF. The CDR3 DNA follows: TGTGCCAGCAGAAAGGGGTCTGGGGCCAACGTCCTGACTTTC.